This record covers a single T cell receptor beta chain. Its antigen specificity is not known. Per-base qualities were not stored, and no clone one base away is much larger. CDR1 MDHEN and CDR2 SYDVKM were looked up in the germline V gene. CDR3 length: 14 amino acids, cysteine to phenylalanine. Only the CDR3 region is kept as DNA, spanning 42 bases read in frame from base 1. Trimming takes 6 bases off V and 3 bases off J; junction bases not matched to a gene: 3. The entry originates in a study of cytomegalovirus exposure and HLA in healthy donors (dated by TCRdb to about 2017). In the study overall: An earlier analysis of some 620 of the donors reported about 280 Gb of sequence data and 95 million to 140 million unique TCR beta sequences obtained from 150 million to 200 million T cells. Roughly 300 gigabases of sequencing data and approximately 93 million unique TCR sequences were included in an early release covering about 700 HLA-typed donors. The genetic ancestry cluster associated with self-reported Caucasian donors included over 80% of the roughly 400 genotyped donors. The study was designed to test whether signatures of past pathogen exposure could be identified by cataloging public T cell receptors. Using immunosequencing, the study profiled T cell repertoires from approximately 700 subjects and related those repertoires to cytomegalovirus serostatus. Along with the approximately 700-subject first cohort, a separate validation cohort of around 120 different subjects was used. To predict cytomegalovirus infection status, the study combined high-throughput TCR immunosequencing, statistical association of individual TCRs with disease status, and machine learning. In a later analysis, previously published TCR beta repertoires from 666 donors were re-analyzed and high-resolution HLA genotyping was added so that TCR occurrence patterns could be studied. Rather than drawing on any new phenotypic data, the later analysis identified candidate immune exposures from TCR beta sequences and the way those sequences occurred across donors. In an earlier analysis of 587 of the donors, high-throughput TCR beta sequencing was used to judge whether each TCR beta V gene segment behaved as functional or pseudogenic. Donor age, sex, ethnicity and CMV serostatus were compiled alongside the repertoire data. In a later genetic analysis, genome-wide SNP genotypes for about three fifths of the roughly 670 donors were used, and that subset was treated as a discovery cohort. Every repertoire in the discovery cohort had been generated on one and the same sequencing platform. HLA typing covered class I and class II loci at four-digit resolution. Typing coverage varied by locus: roughly 629-630 donors for A, B, C, DRB1 and DQB1; approximately 500 for DQA1; more than 600 for DPA1; approximately 470 for DPB1. Roughly five DR-DQ haplotypes were treated as single units for association and clustering because of strong linkage in the cohort. Among around 400 genotyped donors of the cohort, an average of approximately 240,000 unique TCR beta nucleotide sequences was sequenced per donor, of which about 19% were non-productive.

The cohort comprised fewer than 700 healthy bone marrow donors. At the time of sampling, every cohort member was nominally healthy, though immune exposures that went unrecorded were likely present. The donor was CMV seropositive and was included in the group of 250 to 300 seropositive cohort members. Every donor gave a peripheral blood sample, and the peripheral blood mononuclear cells from that sample were used for TCR beta sequencing. The Qiagen DNeasy Blood Extraction Kit was used to extract genomic DNA from the blood cell samples. Library creation used the immunoSEQ multiplex PCR assay. A mixture of 60 forward primers for TCR Vbeta segments and 13 reverse primers for TCR Jbeta segments was used in the multiplex PCR. The CDR3 region of rearranged TCR beta genes was amplified from genomic DNA by a multiplex PCR assay. The Illumina HiSeq System was used to sequence the amplified TCR beta libraries as 87-base-pair reads. As for the authors' bioinformatics: A later analysis tallied around 87 million unique TCR beta chains across the 640 or so repertoires, and some 12 million of those chains were shared by two or more donors. A nearest-neighbor algorithm error-corrected the raw reads and collapsed the reads into unique sequences, merging closely related sequences to remove PCR and sequencing errors. Alignment of CDR3 sequences to IMGT reference sequences was used to assign V, D and J gene segments. For a sequence to be retained, a match of at least six nucleotides was required to both a V gene segment and a J gene segment. A rearrangement was called productive if the CDR3 had no stop codons and remained in frame with V and J, and every other rearrangement was called non-productive. Following IMGT convention, CDR3 was defined as the stretch from the second conserved V-encoded cysteine up to the conserved J-encoded phenylalanine. Sequences without an unambiguous match to a single V gene segment were excluded from the earlier analysis of several hundred of the donors. In an earlier analysis of around 600 of the donors, V segments were called functional above 56.7% productive rearrangements and were called segregating when the between-donor standard deviation exceeded 5%. A statistical classification framework was built to diagnose cytomegalovirus status from the catalog of TCR beta chain sequences. In a later analysis, TCR nucleotide sequences were compared against IMGT/GENE-DB human TR gene sequences so that V and J genes could be assigned. A later analysis assigned CDR3 sequences and most-parsimonious VDJ recombination scenarios with the TCRdist pipeline. A later analysis defined each TCR beta chain by its CDR3 amino acid sequence plus V-gene family, and excluded reads lacking a unique V-gene family. To address suspected cross-contamination and a sequencing artifact, a later analysis removed over 500 highly shared, low-generation-probability nucleotide sequences. For each public chain, a later analysis derived a clonal expansion index from normalized ranks of inferred template counts within each repertoire. In a later analysis, generation probabilities were computed using a VDJ recombination model fitted to out-of-frame rearrangements, and the results were checked against IGoR. In a later analysis, TCR-TCR, TCR-HLA and TCR-CMV co-occurrence was scored with hypergeometric tests, and a repertoire-size bias correction was applied to TCR pairs. In a later analysis, false discovery rates were estimated by permuting HLA or CMV assignments 20 times. In a later analysis, co-occurring TCRs were grouped with DBSCAN, and TCRdist sequence similarity was added when clustering was performed within HLA-allele-positive subsets. Repertoires with fewer than 30,000 or more than 120,000 public chains, plus five repertoires with anomalous nucleotide sharing, were excluded from co-occurrence clustering. This immuneACCESS table, as held by TCRdb, lists in-frame sequences with V and J called but not all clones. Of the missing ones, under half trace to an unresolved V gene in checked studies; the others have no known cause. The D gene and trimming were derived from the DNA, and the V and J assignments and clone size from that table. The sample profile shows tens of thousands of clones; under 85% of them were found once. The ten largest clonotypes hold about 22% of the sample.

What the work shows at the level of the full study, not this receptor alone: In an earlier analysis of 500 to 650 of the donors, most TCR beta V segments appeared in productive rearrangements about 87% or about 30% of the time, broadly matching IMGT annotations. Linkage disequilibrium might explain the correlated functional status among segregating V segments, but an unknown experimental factor could not be ruled out. According to a later analysis, most CMV-associated TCR beta chains appeared to be HLA-restricted, and the HLA associations seemed to be driven largely by CMV exposure. CMV serostatus was the only immune exposure information available for the cohort. Presence/absence analyses assumed roughly uniform sequencing depth across donors, an assumption that may not hold. A group of highly shared sequence variants was considered likely to be a technical artifact of the sequencing pipeline. The authors suggested that the approach could potentially be generalized to other disease states and immunological phenotypes. A further reported finding was that TCR beta sequences accurately predicted the HLA-A and HLA-B alleles for most subjects in the first cohort. Because some donors lacked HLA typing at each locus, the association tests relied only on the typed subset. Strong co-occurrence of HLA alleles, especially DR and DQ, made assigning TCR associations to individual alleles difficult. This cohort had only TCR beta chains sequenced, and the lack of alpha or paired-chain data limited which features could be detected. The classifier was reported to diagnose cytomegalovirus status with high specificity and sensitivity in both the original cohort and the validation cohort. In vitro tests confirmed that a few of the cytomegalovirus-associated TCR beta chains recognize cytomegalovirus antigens. Because counts were too low, about 15 rarely observed V segments, including chromosome 9 orphons, were left out of the earlier analysis of approximately 500 of the donors. Specific HLA alleles were associated with some 15,000 TCR beta sequences at a false discovery rate of 0.05 in a later analysis. In a later analysis, the rate of TCR association differed among HLA loci, with DRB1 alleles having the most associated TCRs and HLA-C alleles having the fewest. A later genetic analysis associated a missense DCLRE1C variant with V-gene and J-gene trimming of TCR beta chains, and an independent cohort replicated the association. According to a later analysis, parvovirus B19, influenza, CMV and Epstein-Barr virus appeared linked to several top co-occurrence clusters. Some IMGT-functional V segments, including TRBV6-2 and TRBV6-3, could not be told apart with the 87-base-pair reads, so those segments were excluded. In a later analysis, HLA-associated TCR beta chains were found to be more clonally expanded and to have lower generation probabilities than equally common non-associated chains. According to a later genetic analysis, donors in an Asian-associated ancestry cluster had fewer N-insertions in productive TCRs than the approximately 670-donor mean. The study gave a list of 150 to 200 TCR beta chains associated with cytomegalovirus. While some public TCRs were present in many individuals, most TCR sequences turned up only very rarely across donors.

The chain links TRBV28 with TRBJ2-1, and 9 bases in between align with TRBD1. Input material: PBMCs. This sequence originates from a woman between 40 and 50 years old in good health and CMV-seropositive. The CDR3 has the sequence CASRPGQGYNEQFF. The nucleotides are TGTGCCAGCAGGCCGGGACAGGGCTACAATGAGCAGTTCTTC.